This TCR beta chain was captured by sequencing in a study of monozygotic twins with inflammatory bowel disease. Notes on the study in general: Researchers report that IBD patients shared fewer clonotypes with others than healthy twins, especially amid disease activity.

Total RNA amounting to about 4,000 ng went into each TCR library. From the 5' RACE reads, TCRdb lists one entry per CDR3 protein and no DNA. Found here are fewer than 400,000 distinct CDR3 sequences; the top ten clones hold 5% to 6%. A word on this clonotype: Its target is unknown.

Whole blood served as the source of total RNA, and no T cell sorting took place. The CDR3 is 12 amino acids. The chain combines TRBV12-3 or TRBV12-4 with TRBJ2-3; without DNA, the TCRdb call of TRBD2 cannot be checked. Sequencing was performed on blood. The origin of this receptor is a human donor with ulcerative colitis or Crohn's disease, or a healthy co-twin of an affected twin (not recorded which). CDR3 sequence: CASSARGLAMHF.